The clone carrying this T cell receptor (beta chain) was found many times. Antigen specificity is unknown. MiXCR was run by TCRdb on the 5' RACE reads, yielding one entry per CDR3 protein. The table lists roughly 600,000 distinct CDR3 sequences, about a sixth of them singletons, with about 11% in the top ten. The data are from a study of T-cell memory formation after mild COVID-19. The wider study: Largely donor-specific TCR clusters were found. Notes on the study in general: Specificity for SARS-CoV-2 was not confirmed among the second-wave clones peaking on day 37.

Sequenced material: PBMCs or a T cell subset sorted from them (not recorded which). This clonotype was sampled from an adult woman who had mild COVID-19 (a few samples of this study predate the infection). Cell type and time point are not known.

The CDR3 bases are TGTGCCAGTAGTATAGTGGCACACTCCTACGAGCAGTACTTC. This sequence encodes CASSIVAHSYEQYF. The rearrangement joins TRBV19 to TRBJ2-7; D is unclear. Trimming removed 1 base from V and 0 bases from J, with 7 bases in between. Germline V gene sequence: CDR1 LNHDA, CDR2 SQIVND (reference sequence). The CDR3 runs 14 residues.